The 20 T cell receptor beta chains below were found in one sample sequenced in a study of blood T cells in healthy people across ages. The authors ran a second PCR of 7 to 11 cycles using a sample-barcoded 5' primer and a J-beta primer mix. From the 5' RACE reads, TCRdb called clonotypes with MiXCR, one entry per CDR3 protein. The sample lists around 1,600,000 distinct CDR3 sequences; less than 45% were seen once. Sample: blood. Receptor source: a woman under 30 in good health.

The V and J genes are TRBV11-2 and TRBJ2-1; D tentatively reads TRBD1 or TRBD2 (5 bases each). Germline CDR1 is SGHAT and CDR2 is FQNNGV. The germline V and J ends were trimmed by 5 bases and 4 bases, with 15 bases remaining between them. The CDR3 has 15 amino acids. The CDR3 DNA reads as TGTGCCAGCAGCCGCCGGCCTTGGGGGTACAATGAGCAGTTCTTC. It specifies CASSRRPWGYNEQFF.

This clonotype showed up just a few times. V usage is TRBV20-1 and J usage is TRBJ1-5; weak D call: TRBD1 (5 bases). The CDR3 spans 13 residues. V shed 6 bases and J shed 3 bases, with 12 bases lying between them. From germline, CDR1 is DFQATT and CDR2 SNEGSKA (reference sequence). This CDR3 reads CSASREANQPQHF. In nucleotides, the CDR3 is TGCAGTGCCAGCAGGGAAGCCAATCAGCCCCAGCATTTT.

The chain employs TRBV6-2 or TRBV6-3 and TRBJ2-7, with 10 bases fitting TRBD2. In germline, CDR1 is MNHEY, CDR2 SVGEGT. The V gene end was trimmed by 8 bases and the J gene end by 7 bases; junction bases not matched to a gene: 8. CDR3 length: 13 amino acids. The chain's CDR3 is CASGLLAGNEQYF. DNA of the CDR3: TGTGCCAGCGGTTTACTAGCGGGGAATGAGCAGTACTTC.

V usage is TRBV20-1 and J usage is TRBJ2-5; possibly TRBD1 or TRBD2 for D (6 bases each). The CDR3 loop spans 13 amino acids. Trimming removed 1 base at V and 7 bases at J, with 13 bases between. From germline, CDR1 is DFQATT and CDR2 SNEGSKA (reference sequence). CDR3 DNA sequence: TGCAGTGCTAGAGCAACAGGGCGGGGGACCCAGTACTTC. Protein product: CSARATGRGTQYF.

As DNA, the CDR3 is TGCGCCAGCAGCCAAGATTGGACAGGAGGTTCACCCCTCCACTTT. It translates to CASSQDWTGGSPLHF. The V and J genes are TRBV4-1 and TRBJ1-6; 7 bases agree with TRBD1. Germline-derived CDR1 and CDR2 are MGHRA and YSYEKL. Trimming cost V 0 bases and J 9 bases; bases outside gene matches: 5. The CDR3 consists of 15 residues.

The chain carries TRBV10-3 and TRBJ2-1, with a tentative D call TRBD1 (5 bases). In germline, CDR1 is ENHRY, CDR2 SYGVKD. The V end was cut by 0 bases, the J end by 13 bases, with 22 bases between. The CDR3 spans 16 residues. The CDR3 region is CAISESTKRGDETQFF. The DNA of the CDR3 is TGTGCCATCAGTGAGTCGACCAAAAGGGGTGATGAGACCCAGTTCTTC.

The V call is TRBV20-1, the J call TRBJ2-1; no firm D call. The length of the CDR3 is 13 residues. Trimming pared 3 bases from V and 5 bases from J, leaving 11 bases between. Germline V gene lookup returns CDR1 DFQATT and CDR2 SNEGSKA (reference sequence). The CDR3: CSASFRAHNEQFF. CDR3 nucleotide sequence: TGCAGTGCTAGTTTCCGGGCCCACAATGAGCAGTTCTTC.

This chain uses TRBV12-3 or TRBV12-4 with TRBJ2-5, with 8 positions matching TRBD2. This CDR3 is built from 15 residues. J was trimmed by 5 bases and V by 1 base; bases with no gene match: 6. The CDR3 is CASSLGASGLETQYF. Here the CDR3 DNA reads TGTGCCAGCAGTTTAGGGGCTAGCGGGTTGGAGACCCAGTACTTC.

This chain uses TRBV29-1 with TRBJ1-1, with TRBD1 as a possible D gene (5 bases). This CDR3 is built from 14 residues. The germline V gene has CDR1 SQVTM and CDR2 ANQGSEA. V was trimmed by 2 bases and J by 1 base, leaving 11 bases between them. This CDR3 is CSVETRVSNTEAFF. CDR3 DNA sequence: TGCAGCGTTGAAACCAGGGTATCGAACACTGAAGCTTTCTTT.

Regarding this clonotype: One end of the junction fails to match germline, which may point to a read error. This chain connects TRBV4-1 to TRBJ1-2; unclear D gene. Germline-derived CDR1 and CDR2 are MGHRA and YSYEKL. The CDR3 consists of 14 residues. This chain's CDR3 is CTSSQGREFDGYTF. CDR3 sequence (DNA): TGCACCAGCAGCCAAGGTCGGGAGTTTGATGGCTACACCTTC.

The chain employs TRBV19 and TRBJ2-7; 9 bases agree with TRBD1. This CDR3 is 15 amino acids long. V gave up 3 bases and J gave up 0 bases; unmatched junction bases: 3. Germline V gene lookup returns CDR1 LNHDA and CDR2 SQIVND (reference sequence). Here the CDR3 reads CASSIWTGVSYEQYF. CDR3 bases: TGTGCCAGTAGTATTTGGACAGGGGTCTCCTACGAGCAGTACTTC.

The gene calls are TRBV5-1 and TRBJ2-1; D could derive from TRBD1 or TRBD2 (5 bases each). The V end was cut by 0 bases, the J end by 5 bases, with 15 bases between. There are 16 residues in the CDR3. Germline values: CDR1 SGHRS, CDR2 YFSETQ. This chain's CDR3 is CASSLGGYGGNNEQFF. CDR3 bases: TGCGCCAGCAGCTTGGGCGGGTATGGGGGAAACAATGAGCAGTTCTTC.

This rearrangement joins TRBV27 to TRBJ2-1; D may match TRBD1 or TRBD2 (5 bases each). Germline loops: CDR1 MNHEY, CDR2 SMNVEV (reference sequence). The ends were cut back, 5 bases at V and 6 bases at J, with 17 bases in the middle. The CDR3 consists of 15 residues. The CDR3 spells CASSLDTGRVNEQFF. The CDR3 region has the DNA TGTGCCAGCAGTCTGGACACTGGGCGGGTCAATGAGCAGTTCTTC.

This clonotype was recorded once. The V gene is TRBV6-6, the J gene TRBJ2-1, with D maybe TRBD2 (5 bases). The CDR3 has 14 residues. Trimming took 7 bases from V and 3 from J, leaving 13 bases between them. CDR1 is MNHNY and CDR2 is SVGAGI in the germline V gene (reference sequence). CDR3 nucleotide sequence: TGTGCCAGCAACCCGACGGGAATCTACAATGAGCAGTTCTTC. Amino acid sequence: CASNPTGIYNEQFF.

V and J are TRBV12-3 or TRBV12-4 and TRBJ2-1; 11 nucleotides match TRBD1. V lost 5 bases to trimming and J lost 4 bases; unmatched junction nucleotides: 7. The CDR3 is made up of 16 amino acids. The CDR3 coding sequence is TGTGCCAGCAGTACCACCGGGACAGGGGGTTACAATGAGCAGTTCTTC. Protein: CASSTTGTGGYNEQFF.

This chain connects TRBV7-8 to TRBJ2-5, with D tentatively TRBD1 (5 bases). Germline lookup yields CDR1 SGHVS and CDR2 FQNEAQ. The CDR3 covers 14 residues. Trimming stripped 0 bases from V and 11 bases from J, with 16 bases between. In DNA, the CDR3 is TGTGCCAGCAGCTTAGCGGACAAATACAATGAGCAGTACTTC. Protein product: CASSLADKYNEQYF.

The chain uses TRBV6-2 or TRBV6-3 and TRBJ2-3, with TRBD2 matching 9 bases. The germline V gene encodes CDR1 MNHEY and CDR2 SVGEGT. The CDR3 loop spans 17 amino acids. V lost 5 bases, J lost 5 bases, and 14 bases stayed unmatched. DNA for the CDR3: TGTGCCAGCAGTGTGTCTCCCGGGACTAGCTCGTTAGATACGCAGTATTTT. Encoded protein: CASSVSPGTSSLDTQYF.

There are a few counts of this clonotype. A junction boundary mismatches the germline segment, possibly from a read error. The chain links TRBV7-7 to TRBJ2-7; 11 bases map to TRBD1. From germline, CDR1 is SSHAT and CDR2 FNYEAQ (reference sequence). The CDR3 covers 15 residues. CDR3 DNA: TGTGCTAGCAGTCAAGGGACAGGGGGATTCTACGAGCAGTACTTC. It is translated as CASSQGTGGFYEQYF.

This clonotype was observed a few times. J is TRBJ2-7 and V is TRBV5-1, with D tentatively TRBD1 or TRBD2 (5 bases each). The CDR3 sequence is 16 residues long. Trimming took off 1 base at V and 2 bases at J, with 16 bases between the two ends. The germline gives CDR1 SGHRS, CDR2 YFSETQ. CDR3 region: CASSLSGREKPYEQYF. DNA for the CDR3: TGCGCCAGCAGCTTGTCCGGCAGGGAGAAACCCTACGAGCAGTACTTC.

This clonotype was detected only a few times. J is TRBJ1-2 and V is TRBV29-1; D not certain. V lost 0 bases to trimming and J lost 5 bases, with 13 bases between them. CDR3 length equals 14 residues. Germline CDR1 and CDR2: SQVTM and ANQGSEA. The CDR3 spells CSVEDLPNSYGYTF. DNA of the CDR3: TGCAGCGTTGAAGATCTTCCAAATTCTTATGGCTACACCTTC.